These T cell receptor beta chains were read from a single sample in a study of hypomethylating agent response in myelodysplastic syndrome. Assay: immunoSEQ multiplex PCR; the TCRdb copy retains only in-frame clones and omits some. This sample has about 4,500 clones; approximately 78% occur once, and the top ten carry 15% to 18%. The material was bone marrow, obtained before or after starting hypomethylating agent treatment for myelodysplastic syndrome (not recorded which). The receptors originated from a human donor with myelodysplastic syndrome. CDR3s include the opening cysteine and the closing phenylalanine or tryptophan. The D gene is left open where the match is weak. Some rows have no size entry. The others give once, few or many, or a class for an expanded clone.

>TRBJ2-1|.|TRBV6-6|TRBD1
TGTGCCAGCAGCCCCTCCACAGGGGGAGAGCAGTTCTTC
CASSPSTGGEQFF
>TRBJ2-3|.|TRBV7-9|TRBD1
TGTGCCAGCGGGGACAGGGGAGGGACAGATACGCAGTATTTT
CASGDRGGTDTQYF
>TRBJ2-7|.|TRBV21-1|.
TGTGCCAGCAGCCCCCACCTCGGGGAGCAGTACTTC
CASSPHLGEQYF
>TRBJ2-3|once|TRBV7-9|TRBD2
TGTGCCAGCAGCATTAGCGGGGCTAGCACAGATACGCAGTATTTT
CASSISGASTDTQYF
>TRBJ2-3|.|TRBV7-2|.
TGTGCCAGCAGCTTACAAGGGGATACGCAGTATTTT
CASSLQGDTQYF
>TRBJ1-4|.|TRBV30|.
TGTGCCTGGAGGCCCGGGACTGCAACTAATGAAAAACTGTTTTTT
CAWRPGTATNEKLFF
>TRBJ1-5|.|TRBV5-8|.
TGTGCCAGCAGCTTACAGGCCCCGGGTGGCAATCAGCCCCAGCATTTT
CASSLQAPGGNQPQHF
>TRBJ1-3|.|TRBV11-2|.
TGTGCCAGCAGCTCGGTGCACTCTGGAAACACCATATATTTT
CASSSVHSGNTIYF
>TRBJ2-1|.|TRBV7-2|.
TGTGCCAGCAGCTTAGGGGTTGGGTCAGCGGGGTTCTTC
CASSLGVGSAGFF
>TRBJ2-5|.|TRBV7-9|.
TGTGCCAGCAGCTTAGTGGGGCTGGGCGGGGAAGAGACCCAGTACTTC
CASSLVGLGGEETQYF
>TRBJ2-6|.|TRBV10-3|TRBD1
TGTGCCATTCCAGGGGGAAGTGGGGCCAACGTCCTGACTTTC
CAIPGGSGANVLTF
>TRBJ2-2|.|TRBV4-1|.
TGCGCCAGCAGCCAAGCCCCCCAGGGGAACACCGGGGAGCTGTTTTTT
CASSQAPQGNTGELFF
>TRBJ1-4|.|TRBV5-4|.
TGTGCCAGCAGTGGGGACACTTCAACTAATGAAAAACTGTTTTTT
CASSGDTSTNEKLFF
>TRBJ2-2|.|TRBV18|.
TGTGCCAGCTCACCGGACGAGGCGAACACCGGGGAGCTGTTTTTT
CASSPDEANTGELFF
>TRBJ2-5|.|TRBV6-5|TRBD2
TGTGCCAGCAGTTATGAGCGGGGGGTAGAGACCCAGTACTTC
CASSYERGVETQYF
>TRBJ2-1|.|TRBV20-1|.
TGCAGTGCTAGAGATGGCGCAGAGCAGTTCTTC
CSARDGAEQFF
>TRBJ2-2|.|TRBV7-9|.
TGTGCCTCCGGGGGCTGGGGCACCGGGGAGCTGTTTTTT
CASGGWGTGELFF
>TRBJ1-6|.|TRBV19|TRBD1
TGTGCCAGTAGTAGCTCGCAGGGGGCAATAGGATCACCCCTCCACTTT
CASSSSQGAIGSPLHF
>TRBJ1-5|once|TRBV6-6|.
TGTGCCAGCCGGCTTAATCTGAGCAATCAGCCCCAGCATTTT
CASRLNLSNQPQHF
>TRBJ2-2|.|TRBV11-3|.
TGTGCCAGCAGCTTAGTTGGGACCGCCGGGGAGCTGTTTTTT
CASSLVGTAGELFF
>TRBJ2-7|.|TRBV4-1|.
TGCGCCAGCAGCCCCCGCTCGGGCTCACGTACGGACGAGCAGTACTTC
CASSPRSGSRTDEQYF
>TRBJ1-2|.|TRBV6-5|.
TGTGCCAGCAGTGGTAGGAAGACTAACTATGGCTACACCTTC
CASSGRKTNYGYTF
>TRBJ1-5|few|TRBV1|.
TGCACCAGCAGCCAAGATGACAAGGGCAATCAGCCCCAGCATTTT
CTSSQDDKGNQPQHF
>TRBJ1-1|.|TRBV21-1|.
TGTGCCAGCAGCCCCAGGGCTGAAGCTTTCTTT
CASSPRAEAFF
>TRBJ1-2|few|TRBV6-5|.
TGTGCCAGCTTTCCCCGGAGCAGTCCTAACTATGGCTACACCTTC
CASFPRSSPNYGYTF
>TRBJ1-2|.|TRBV2|.
TGTGCCAGCAGTGTCCAGACAGTAAGGGGGGGCTACACCTTC
CASSVQTVRGGYTF
>TRBJ2-6|.|TRBV30|.
TGTGCCTGGCAGGGTAGCTCTGGGGCCAACGTCCTGACTTTC
CAWQGSSGANVLTF
>TRBJ1-2|.|TRBV30|.
TGTGCCTGGAGTGTAAGGACGGCTTATGGCTACACCTTC
CAWSVRTAYGYTF
>TRBJ2-2|.|TRBV10-1|.
TGCGCCACCCAACATTCCGGGAACACCGGGGAGCTGTTTTTT
CATQHSGNTGELFF
>TRBJ1-4|.|TRBV15|.
TGTGCCACCAACCTGAGGCGGGGCCAGAACGAAAAACTGTTTTTT
CATNLRRGQNEKLFF
>TRBJ2-3|.|TRBV5-1|.
TGCGCCAGCAGCTACTCAAGGTCCGGAGATACGCAGTATTTT
CASSYSRSGDTQYF
>TRBJ1-1|.|TRBV28|.
TGTGCCAGCAGTTTAGCGGTCGTGAACACTGAAGCTTTCTTT
CASSLAVVNTEAFF
>TRBJ1-3|.|TRBV6-1|TRBD1
TGTGCCAGCAGAGCCGGACAGGGTTTGACCATATATTTT
CASRAGQGLTIYF
>TRBJ1-4|.|TRBV10-3|.
TGTGCCATCACGTCTGAAAAACTGTTTTTT
CAITSEKLFF
>TRBJ2-7|.|TRBV7-9|.
TGTGCCAGCAGCTTATTGGGGGCGAAGGAGCAGTACTTC
CASSLLGAKEQYF
>TRBJ1-3|.|TRBV5-1|.
TGCGCCAGCAGCTCCGACACGGCCTCTGGAAACACCATATATTTT
CASSSDTASGNTIYF
>TRBJ2-3|.|TRBV10-3|TRBD2
TGTGCCATCGGGGGGGGGATAGGGAGCACAGATACGCAGTATTTT
CAIGGGIGSTDTQYF
>TRBJ1-4|.|TRBV7-9|.
TGTGCCAGCAGCAGTTCCGGGGTACAAAATGAAAAACTGTTTTTT
CASSSSGVQNEKLFF
>TRBJ2-1|.|TRBV6-4|TRBD1
TGTGCCAGCAGTCCGGACAGGAGCTCCTACAATGAGCAGTTCTTC
CASSPDRSSYNEQFF
>TRBJ1-1|.|TRBV7-6|.
TGTGCCAGCAGCTTAGCACCGGAGATTGGAGCTTTCTTT
CASSLAPEIGAFF
>TRBJ1-2|few|TRBV7-2|.
TGTGCCAGCAGCGGGCAGAGCTATGGCTACACCTTC
CASSGQSYGYTF
>TRBJ2-5|.|TRBV10-2|.
TGCGCCAGCAAGTCAGGGGTGGGGGAGACCCAGTACTTC
CASKSGVGETQYF
>TRBJ2-1|.|TRBV6-4|TRBD2
TGTGCCATTTCTCTCGGACTAGTTATAACCGGCTCGTACAATGAGCAGTTCTTC
CAISLGLVITGSYNEQFF
>TRBJ1-5|.|TRBV7-2|.
TGTGCCAGCAGGTTATTCAATCAGCCCCAGCATTTT
CASRLFNQPQHF
>TRBJ1-2|.|TRBV29-1|.
TGCAGCGTTAGCAGGGTTGCCGGCTACACCTTC
CSVSRVAGYTF
>TRBJ2-3|.|TRBV6-1|TRBD2
TGTGCCAGCACGGCTAGCGGGTTTCGCACAGATACGCAGTATTTT
CASTASGFRTDTQYF
>TRBJ1-4|few|TRBV27|TRBD1
TGTGCCAGCAGTACTCCACAGGGGCCTGTCCCAGGAAAACTGTTTTTT
CASSTPQGPVPGKLFF
>TRBJ1-1|.|TRBV28|.
TGTGCCAGCAGTTTCTTAGGCAGCAGCACTGAAGCTTTCTTT
CASSFLGSSTEAFF
>TRBJ2-5|.|TRBV25-1|.
TGTGCCAGCAGTGAATACGGGCAGTTAGAGACCCAGTACTTC
CASSEYGQLETQYF
>TRBJ1-3|.|TRBV6-1|.
TGTGCCACCTTACGGGGCCCGTCTGGAAACACCATATATTTT
CATLRGPSGNTIYF
>TRBJ2-2|few|TRBV7-8|.
TGTGCCAGCAGCCCCTTCGGGGGTATCACCGGGGAGCTGTTTTTT
CASSPFGGITGELFF
>TRBJ1-1|.|TRBV19|.
TGTGCCAGTAGCTCCAACCTGAGGCCCACTGAAGCTTTCTTT
CASSSNLRPTEAFF
>TRBJ2-1|.|TRBV4-2|TRBD1
TGTGCCAGCAGCCAAGATCCCCGGACAGGGGTTGTCAATGAGCAGTTCTTC
CASSQDPRTGVVNEQFF
>TRBJ2-7|.|TRBV10-3|TRBD1
TGTGCCATCAGTGAACGAGACAGGGGCGAGCAGTACTTC
CAISERDRGEQYF
>TRBJ2-1|.|TRBV7-2|.
TGTGCCAGCAGACCTAGGGGGTCCTACAATGAGCAGTTCTTC
CASRPRGSYNEQFF
>TRBJ2-3|.|TRBV20-1|.
TGCAGTGCCCGGGGGTGGGATACGCAGTATTTT
CSARGWDTQYF
>TRBJ2-7|.|TRBV6-6|.
TGTGCCAGCAGTTACTCGAGACCCGGGAACGAGCAGTACTTC
CASSYSRPGNEQYF
>TRBJ1-1|.|TRBV5-4|.
TGTGCCAGCAGCTTAAGACAGAACACTGAAGCTTTCTTT
CASSLRQNTEAFF
>TRBJ2-7|.|TRBV6-4|TRBD1
TGTGCCAGCACTGTGGGGACAGGGGGCGGCGAGCAGTACTTC
CASTVGTGGGEQYF